These 20 T cell receptor beta chains originate from one sample sequenced in a study of T cells in Graves' hyperthyroidism and ophthalmopathy. Regions amplified from RNA transcripts were the TCR beta CDR3 regions. Initially, a first-round RT-PCR of the TCR CDR3 employed the HTBI primer set. TCRdb re-analysed the multiplex PCR reads in MiXCR, keeping a single row per CDR3 protein. Of around 690,000 distinct CDR3 sequences detected, roughly 20% appear once; the ten largest clones hold approximately 30%. Sequenced: blood. Receptor source: a man aged 30 to 39 with Graves' ophthalmopathy.

The table lists this clonotype with many counts. The chain links TRBV18 to TRBJ2-7, with D unclear. The CDR3 extends over 13 amino acids. The V end lost 3 bases, the J end lost 3 bases, and 9 bases lay between the germline ends. Germline V gene lookup returns CDR1 KGHSH and CDR2 LQKENI. The CDR3 loop is CASSPDRYYEQYF. Here the CDR3 DNA reads TGTGCCAGCTCACCGGACCGATACTACGAGCAGTACTTC.

The chain couples TRBV28 to TRBJ2-7; tentatively, D is TRBD1 (5 bases). This CDR3 region has 14 residues. From germline, CDR1 is MDHEN and CDR2 SYDVKM. Trimming cost V 3 bases and J 3 bases, with 12 bases left between them. CDR3 in amino acids: CASSLGQQIYEQYF. The CDR3 nucleotides are TGTGCCAGCAGTTTGGGGCAACAGATCTACGAGCAGTACTTC.

This clonotype has at least ten counts. The rearrangement joins TRBV20-1 to TRBJ1-1; TRBD1 agrees at 8 bases. The CDR3 is made up of 14 amino acids. The V gene's germline CDR1 is DFQATT and CDR2 SNEGSKA (reference sequence). Trimming removed 1 base from V and 4 bases from J; junction bases left unmatched: 5. CDR3 loop: CSARVWTGITEAFF. The CDR3, as DNA: TGCAGTGCTAGAGTCTGGACAGGGATCACTGAAGCTTTCTTT.

This clonotype was detected only a few times. The J gene is TRBJ1-4, the V gene TRBV6-6; D unclear. Germline CDR1 is MNHNY and CDR2 is SVGAGI (reference sequence). This CDR3 comprises 16 residues. V lost 1 base to trimming and J lost 7 bases, with 16 bases between them. The CDR3 bases are TGTGCCAGCAGTTACTGGACTCCGGGGAGTGGTGAAAAACTGTTTTTT. Translated, it gives CASSYWTPGSGEKLFF.

The rearrangement uses TRBV6-1 and TRBJ1-1; 7 positions match TRBD1. This CDR3 spans 13 amino acids. Germline trimming cut 5 bases from V and 4 bases from J; bases unmatched to any gene: 4. The germline gives CDR1 MNHNS, CDR2 SASEGT. CDR3: CASSQDRVTEAFF. The CDR3, as DNA: TGTGCCAGCAGTCAAGACAGGGTCACTGAAGCTTTCTTT.

This clonotype was counted ten times or more. The chain has TRBV2 and TRBJ2-1; 9 bases match TRBD1. The ends lost 3 bases at V and 1 base at J; junction bases unmatched: 4. Germline V gene data show CDR1 as SNHLY and CDR2 as FYNNEI. The CDR3 spans 16 residues. The chain's CDR3 is CASSDDRGESYNEQFF. The DNA for the CDR3 is TGTGCCAGCAGTGATGACAGGGGGGAATCCTACAATGAGCAGTTCTTC.

This clonotype has a handful of counts. The chain carries TRBV4-1 and TRBJ1-2, with D unresolved. The CDR3 runs 15 residues. V shed 0 bases and J shed 4 bases, with 12 bases lying between them. From germline, CDR1 is MGHRA and CDR2 YSYEKL. The CDR3, as DNA: TGCGCCAGCAGCCAAGATAGGGCAGCGGGCTATGGCTACACCTTC. Translated: CASSQDRAAGYGYTF.

In its sample, this clonotype was seen a few times. V gene TRBV7-8 combines with J gene TRBJ2-5; weak D call: TRBD2 (6 bases). The germline V gene encodes CDR1 SGHVS and CDR2 FQNEAQ. CDR3 length: 14 residues. V was cut by 5 bases and J by 5 bases, with 15 bases left in between. CDR3 protein: CASSLYREFETQYF. DNA for the CDR3: TGTGCCAGCAGCCTATACCGGGAGTTCGAGACCCAGTACTTC. The whole variable domain, remainder taken from reference TRBV7-8 and TRBJ2-5, is GAGVSQSPRYKVAKRGQDVALRCDPISGHVSLFWYQQALGQGPEFLTYFQNEAQLDKSGLPSDRFFAERPEGSVSTLKIQRTQQEDSAVYLCASSLYREFETQYFGPGTRLLVL.

At least ten counts were recorded for this clonotype. The DNA of the CDR3 is TGTGCCATCAGTGTGGGCGGAGGAGGGACTGACGAGCAGTACTTC. This encodes CAISVGGGGTDEQYF. V gene TRBV10-3 combines with J gene TRBJ2-7; perhaps TRBD2 as D (6 bases). This CDR3 region has 15 residues. V gave up 4 bases and J gave up 5 bases, with 18 bases separating them. Germline values: CDR1 ENHRY, CDR2 SYGVKD.

This clonotype was seen repeatedly, ten times or more. The gene calls are TRBV6-2 or TRBV6-3 and TRBJ2-5, with 8 bases fitting TRBD2. This CDR3 spans 13 amino acids. The junction had 8 bases not matched to a gene; V was cut back by 7 bases and J by 7 bases. Germline V gene data show CDR1 as MNHEY and CDR2 as SVGEGT. The CDR3 is CASMRTSSTTQYF. Here the CDR3 DNA reads TGTGCCAGCATGAGGACTAGCTCTACGACCCAGTACTTC.

The table lists this clonotype with a few counts. J is TRBJ2-5 and V is TRBV7-2; no clear D gene. CDR1 SGHTA and CDR2 FQGNSA come from the germline V gene. Trimming took off 1 base at V and 5 bases at J, with 14 bases between the two ends. The length of the CDR3 is 15 residues. CDR3 protein: CASSLGLWVWETQYF. The CDR3 DNA reads as TGTGCCAGCAGCTTAGGTCTGTGGGTTTGGGAGACCCAGTACTTC. Full variable domain (missing parts from reference TRBV7-2 and TRBJ2-5): GAGVSQSPSNKVTEKGKDVELRCDPISGHTALYWYRQSLGQGLEFLIYFQGNSAPDKSGLPSDRFSAERTGGSVSTLTIQRTQQEDSAVYLCASSLGLWVWETQYFGPGTRLLVL.

There are a few counts of this clonotype. The gene calls are TRBV2 and TRBJ1-3; 10 nucleotides match TRBD1. CDR3 length: 16 residues. CDR1 and CDR2 from the germline V gene are SNHLY and FYNNEI. The V gene end was trimmed by 2 bases and the J gene end by 5 bases; junction bases not matched to a gene: 6. CDR3 in DNA: TGTGCCAGCAGTGAACTAGGGACAGGGGTCCGAAACACCATATATTTT. Amino acids: CASSELGTGVRNTIYF.

This clonotype has a handful of counts. V usage is TRBV2 and J usage is TRBJ1-5; 7 bases match TRBD1. This CDR3 contains 15 residues. J was trimmed by 3 bases and V by 6 bases; bases with no gene match: 8. Germline V gene lookup returns CDR1 SNHLY and CDR2 FYNNEI. The DNA of the CDR3 is TGTGCCAGCAGGATTGAAGGGACAGACAATCAGCCCCAGCATTTT. The encoded protein is CASRIEGTDNQPQHF.

The sample holds a few counts of this clonotype. The rearrangement links TRBV20-1 to TRBJ1-1; tentative D call: TRBD1 (6 bases). CDR3 length: 14 amino acids. CDR1 and CDR2 from the germline V gene are DFQATT and SNEGSKA (reference sequence). V was clipped by 0 bases and J by 5 bases, with 13 bases between them. The CDR3 here is CSARDPGGRTEAFF. The DNA for the CDR3 is TGCAGTGCTAGAGATCCGGGGGGGCGAACTGAAGCTTTCTTT.

This clonotype came up a few times. The rearrangement uses TRBV19 and TRBJ1-1; TRBD1 matches 12 bases. CDR3 length: 18 amino acids. V was pared by 5 bases and J by 0 bases, with 10 bases of the junction left unmatched. Per germline, CDR1 LNHDA and CDR2 SQIVND (reference sequence). DNA for the CDR3: TGTGCCAGTAGTGCCCGGGACAGGGGGCGAAGGTTGAACACTGAAGCTTTCTTT. Amino acids: CASSARDRGRRLNTEAFF.

The sample holds one count of this clonotype. This may be a read error, as it is one base from a much larger clone. The chain combines TRBV11-2 with TRBJ2-7; TRBD2 aligns across 14 bases. Germline-derived CDR1 and CDR2 are SGHAT and FQNNGV. CDR3 size: 15 residues. CDR3 sequence reads: CVSSSGLAGGSEQYF. DNA for the CDR3: TGTGTCAGCAGCTCTGGACTAGCGGGAGGTAGCGAGCAGTACTTC.

CDR3 sequence (DNA): TGCAGTGCTAGAGACCGACTAGCGGAAGCCTACAATGAGCAGTTCTTC. Protein: CSARDRLAEAYNEQFF. The V call is TRBV20-1, the J call TRBJ2-1; 9 bases are shared with TRBD2. The CDR3 consists of 16 residues. The J segment lost 2 bases and the V segment lost 0 bases, leaving 5 bases of the junction unmatched. The germline V gene encodes CDR1 DFQATT and CDR2 SNEGSKA (reference sequence).

This clonotype has at least ten counts. The V call is TRBV5-1, the J call TRBJ2-7; no clear D gene. V was trimmed by 2 bases and J by 1 base, leaving 7 bases between them. The germline V gene has CDR1 SGHRS and CDR2 YFSETQ. The length of the CDR3 is 13 residues. CDR3 nucleotides: TGCGCCAGCAGCTTATACCCTTCCTACGAGCAGTACTTC. It codes for CASSLYPSYEQYF.

This clonotype turned up a few times. The genes are TRBV7-9 and TRBJ1-6; 9 nucleotides match TRBD1. The CDR3 consists of 17 residues. Germline V gene lookup returns CDR1 SEHNR and CDR2 FQNEAQ (reference sequence). After removal of 2 bases from V and 7 bases from J, the junction contained 9 bases not matched to a gene. The CDR3 protein is CASSLSTPGQGNSPLHF. As DNA, the CDR3 is TGTGCCAGCAGCTTATCCACTCCGGGACAGGGAAATTCACCCCTCCACTTT.

This clonotype was seen a handful of times. The chain links TRBV10-3 to TRBJ1-2; 7 bases agree with TRBD1. Per the germline V gene, CDR1 is ENHRY and CDR2 is SYGVKD. With 1 base clipped from V and 0 bases from J, the junction kept 5 bases outside the gene matches. The CDR3 is 16 residues long. The CDR3 region is CAISEWGDSPNYGYTF. DNA for the CDR3: TGTGCCATCAGTGAGTGGGGGGACAGCCCTAACTATGGCTACACCTTC.